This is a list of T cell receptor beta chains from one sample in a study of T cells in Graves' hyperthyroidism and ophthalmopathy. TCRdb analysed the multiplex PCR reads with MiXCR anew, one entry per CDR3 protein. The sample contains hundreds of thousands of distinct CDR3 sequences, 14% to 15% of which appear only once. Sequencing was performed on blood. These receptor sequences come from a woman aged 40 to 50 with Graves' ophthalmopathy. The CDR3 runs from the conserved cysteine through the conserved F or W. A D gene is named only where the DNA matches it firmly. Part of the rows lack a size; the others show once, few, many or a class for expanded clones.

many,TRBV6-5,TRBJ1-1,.,CASSSIQTRQEHTEAFF,TGTGCCAGCAGTTCGATCCAGACTCGTCAGGAACACACTGAAGCTTTCTTT
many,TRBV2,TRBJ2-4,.,CASSGDSNKNIQYF,TGTGCCAGCAGTGGCGACAGTAACAAAAACATTCAGTACTTC
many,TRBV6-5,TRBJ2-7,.,CASSPGTAGGEQYF,TGTGCCAGCAGTCCAGGGACGGCCGGGGGCGAGCAGTACTTC
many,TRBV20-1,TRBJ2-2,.,CSARNANTGELFF,TGCAGTGCTAGAAATGCGAACACCGGGGAGCTGTTTTTT
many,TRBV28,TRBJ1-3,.,CASSLWVAAGNTIYF,TGTGCCAGCAGTTTATGGGTAGCAGCCGGAAACACCATATATTTT
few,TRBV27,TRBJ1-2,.,CASGYLGGYTF,TGTGCCAGCGGGTATCTCGGGGGCTACACCTTC
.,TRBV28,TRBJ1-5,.,CASSPSRGNQPQHF,TGTGCCAGCAGTCCGAGCAGGGGCAATCAGCCCCAGCATTTT
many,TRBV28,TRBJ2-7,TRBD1,CASSSPRGQGVSYEQYF,TGTGCCAGCAGTTCTCCGCGGGGACAGGGAGTCTCCTACGAGCAGTACTTC
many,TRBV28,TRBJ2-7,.,CASSSGARTGEQYF,TGTGCCAGCTCGTCAGGGGCGAGGACGGGCGAGCAGTACTTC
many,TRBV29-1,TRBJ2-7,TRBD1,CSARTGRNEQYF,TGCAGCGCACGGACAGGGCGGAACGAGCAGTACTTC